The present T cell receptor beta chain was sequenced within a study of cytomegalovirus exposure and HLA in healthy donors. Germline values: CDR1 MGHDK, CDR2 SYGVNS. The CDR3 sequence is 14 residues long. Trimming shortened V by 3 bases and J by 8 bases, and 13 bases separated the two germline ends. The PCR used 60 Vbeta and 13 Jbeta primers. TCRdb's copy holds only in-frame clones and misses some; the assay was immunoSEQ multiplex PCR. The repertoire holds 90,000 to 130,000 clones, with approximately 86% as singletons. Sequencing was carried out using PBMCs. This receptor was obtained from a man aged 35 to 55 in good health and CMV-seronegative. The gene calls are TRBV25-1 and TRBJ1-4; D is perhaps TRBD1 (5 bases). The CDR3 loop is CASSEAGSLEKLFF. CDR3 nucleotide sequence: TGTGCCAGCAGTGAGGCAGGGTCGTTAGAAAAACTGTTTTTT.